What follows are 30 T cell receptor beta chains derived from one specimen sequenced in a study of blood T cell repertoires in COVID-19. Assay: immunoSEQ multiplex PCR; the TCRdb copy retains only in-frame clones and omits some. The table has 140,000 to 150,000 clones, approximately 86% seen once. The specimen sequenced was peripheral blood. Receptor source: a woman aged 45-65 years with acute or convalescent COVID-19.

The chain recombines TRBV4-1 with TRBJ2-7, with a possible D match to TRBD1 (7 bases). The V and J ends lost 0 bases and 0 bases respectively, with 21 bases between them. The V gene's germline CDR1 is MGHRA and CDR2 YSYEKL. This CDR3 has 19 amino acids. The CDR3: CASSQDRVPAGQRSYEQYF. CDR3 nucleotides: TGCGCCAGCAGCCAAGATCGGGTACCGGCGGGACAGCGCTCCTACGAGCAGTACTTC.

This chain uses TRBV6-5 with TRBJ1-1; D gene uncertain. Trimming took off 10 bases at V and 1 base at J, with 16 bases between the two ends. Germline assignment: CDR1 MNHEY and CDR2 SVGAGI. This CDR3 has 14 amino acids. CDR3 loop: CAIMKGRANTEAFF. CDR3 DNA: TGTGCCATCATGAAAGGGAGAGCGAACACTGAAGCTTTCTTT.

The rearrangement uses TRBV24-1 and TRBJ2-5; tentative D call: TRBD1 (7 bases). CDR3 size: 13 residues. From germline, CDR1 is KGHDR and CDR2 SFDVKD. The V gene lost 3 bases and the J gene lost 5 bases, with 9 bases spanning the gap. The DNA of the CDR3 is TGTGCCACCAGTGATGCAGGGGGGGAGACCCAGTACTTC. Translating it yields CATSDAGGETQYF.

The rearrangement joins TRBV21-1 to TRBJ1-2. TRBV21-1 has pseudogene status. This CDR3 has 18 amino acids. The CDR3 region has the DNA TGTGCCAGCAGCAAAGGGGTGAGGGCAGGAGCCTCCCACTATGGCTACACCTTC. Translated: CASSKGVRAGASHYGYTF.

This clone has more than one count but fewer than ten. In DNA, the CDR3 is TGTGCCAGCAGTTACGGCCACTCTGGGGCCAACGTCCTGACTTTC. This translates into CASSYGHSGANVLTF. The chain is built from TRBV6-5 and TRBJ2-6; no firm D call. The CDR3 loop spans 15 amino acids. Germline CDR1 reads MNHEY; CDR2 reads SVGAGI. Trimming cost V 2 bases and J 0 bases, with 5 bases left between them.

The chain joins TRBV6-6 to TRBJ2-3, with D perhaps matching TRBD2 (5 bases). CDR1 and CDR2 from the germline V gene are MNHNY and SVGAGI (reference sequence). Trimming took off 5 bases at V and 14 bases at J, with 17 bases between the two ends. The CDR3 has 12 residues. The CDR3 DNA sequence: TGTGCCAGCAGTCCCGGACTTTACCCCCGGTATTTT. Translated, it gives CASSPGLYPRYF.

The V call is TRBV10-1, the J call TRBJ2-1; 8 bases map to TRBD2. Germline assignment: CDR1 WNHNN and CDR2 SYGVQD (reference sequence). The J segment lost 10 bases and the V segment lost 9 bases, leaving 11 bases of the junction unmatched. This CDR3 is built from 13 residues. CDR3 DNA: TGCGCCAGTGAAAGTAGCGGGGTATCCGAGCAGTTCTTC. Translating gives CASESSGVSEQFF.

The gene calls are TRBV9 and TRBJ1-3; D unresolved. Deletions cut 0 bases from V and 4 bases from J, with 8 bases between. Germline CDR1 SGDLS, CDR2 YYNGEE. This CDR3 has 14 amino acids. The DNA for the CDR3 is TGTGCCAGCAGCGTAGGCGGGTTCGGAAACACCATATATTTT. It translates to CASSVGGFGNTIYF.

The chain links TRBV19 to TRBJ2-1; 14 bases align to TRBD2. Trimming cost V 3 bases and J 1 base; bases outside gene matches: 8. The CDR3 is 19 amino acids. CDR1 and CDR2 (germline): LNHDA, SQIVND (reference sequence). The CDR3 here is CASSIRGTSGRASYNEQFF. The CDR3 DNA reads TGTGCCAGTAGTATTCGCGGGACTAGCGGGAGAGCATCCTACAATGAGCAGTTCTTC.

V gene TRBV20-1 combines with J gene TRBJ2-5, with D unclear. The germline CDR1 and CDR2 sequences are DFQATT and SNEGSKA (reference sequence). With 3 bases removed from V and 3 bases from J, the gap between germline ends came to 14 bases. The CDR3 is 14 residues long. CDR3 in DNA: TGCAGTGCTAGTGGCCGGCAGGCCGAAGAGACCCAGTACTTC. This codes for CSASGRQAEETQYF.

This clone was found many times. The V gene is TRBV19, the J gene TRBJ2-2; 9 bases are shared with TRBD1. The V segment lost 5 bases and the J segment 7 bases; nucleotides outside the gene matches: 8. This CDR3 comprises 15 residues. Germline loops: CDR1 LNHDA, CDR2 SQIVND (reference sequence). CDR3 coding DNA: TGTGCCAGTAGTCTCCAACAGGGGGCTGGCGGGGAGCTGTTTTTT. It translates to CASSLQQGAGGELFF.

The chain combines TRBV24-1 with TRBJ1-5; 9 nucleotides match TRBD1. This CDR3 has 13 amino acids. V trimming: 9 bases; J trimming: 5 bases; junction bases outside the gene matches: 4. CDR1 and CDR2 (germline): KGHDR, SFDVKD. The CDR3 DNA sequence: TGTGCCACCCAGGGACAGGGCTATCAGCCCCAGCATTTT. This gives the protein CATQGQGYQPQHF.

The chain employs TRBV25-1 and TRBJ1-1; TRBD1 might be the D (5 bases). V was clipped by 3 bases and J by 3 bases, with 20 bases between them. Germline CDR1 MGHDK, CDR2 SYGVNS. This CDR3 spans 17 amino acids. CDR3 residues: CASSDIHHRGVYTEAFF. CDR3 DNA sequence: TGTGCCAGCAGTGACATCCATCACCGGGGGGTCTACACTGAAGCTTTCTTT.

The chain joins TRBV29-1 to TRBJ1-4; TRBD1 aligns across 7 bases. This CDR3 contains 13 residues. Germline V gives CDR1 SQVTM, CDR2 ANQGSEA. V gave up 7 bases and J gave up 7 bases; unmatched junction bases: 9. The CDR3 DNA sequence: TGCAGCGGGGGACAGACAAAAGGTGAAAAACTGTTTTTT. Translating it yields CSGGQTKGEKLFF. Looking up the rest from reference TRBV29-1 and TRBJ1-4 gives the full variable domain: SAVISQKPSRDICQRGTSLTIQCQVDSQVTMMFWYRQQPGQSLTLIATANQGSEATYESGFVIDKFPISRPNLTFSTLTVSNMSPEDSSIYLCSGGQTKGEKLFFGSGTQLSVL.

The chain recombines TRBV10-2 with TRBJ2-5, with 7 bases lining up with TRBD2. V was clipped by 4 bases and J by 2 bases; unmatched bases: 4. The germline gives CDR1 WSHSY, CDR2 SAAADI. The CDR3 sequence is 14 residues long. The CDR3 loop is CASSARGVQETQYF. The CDR3 region has the DNA TGCGCCAGCAGTGCCCGGGGGGTTCAAGAGACCCAGTACTTC.

The J gene is TRBJ1-1, the V gene TRBV5-5; 11 bases are a match to TRBD1. The CDR3 totals 16 residues. Germline CDR1 reads SGHKS; CDR2 reads YYEKEE (reference sequence). V lost 4 bases to trimming and J lost 4 bases; unmatched junction nucleotides: 9. The CDR3 reads CASSQSPGQGGTEAFF. The CDR3 DNA follows: TGTGCCAGCAGCCAGTCGCCGGGACAGGGGGGCACTGAAGCTTTCTTT. Variable domain in full (rest from reference TRBV5-5 and TRBJ1-1): DAGVTQSPTHLIKTRGQQVTLRCSPISGHKSVSWYQQVLGQGPQFIFQYYEKEERGRGNFPDRFSARQFPNYSSELNVNALLLGDSALYLCASSQSPGQGGTEAFFGQGTRLTVV.

This clone occurred once. The chain carries TRBV6-6 and TRBJ1-2; D gene uncertain. V was clipped by 0 bases and J by 6 bases, with 11 bases between them. Looked up from germline, CDR1 is MNHNY and CDR2 is SVGAGI (reference sequence). The CDR3 totals 14 residues. CDR3 nucleotides: TGTGCCAGCAGTTACTCGCGATTCGGGGATGGCTACACCTTC. Its translation: CASSYSRFGDGYTF.

This clone turned up a few times. The chain uses TRBV5-8 and TRBJ1-1; TRBD1 might be the D (5 bases). The ends were cut back, 2 bases at V and 1 base at J, with 15 bases in the middle. Germline V gene lookup returns CDR1 SGHTS and CDR2 YDEGEE. The CDR3 covers 16 residues. The DNA for the CDR3 is TGTGCCAGCAGCTTCGGGAGCTTCGGGGCGAACACTGAAGCTTTCTTT. This gives the protein CASSFGSFGANTEAFF.

The chain is built from TRBV19 and TRBJ1-5, with 7 bases that match TRBD1. V was clipped by 2 bases and J by 4 bases; unmatched bases: 2. The CDR3 totals 14 residues. Germline CDR1 is LNHDA and CDR2 is SQIVND (reference sequence). The CDR3, as DNA: TGTGCCAGTAGTATACGCAGGGGGAATCAGCCCCAGCATTTT. As protein: CASSIRRGNQPQHF.

This clone has just one count. The chain is built from TRBV7-3 and TRBJ1-1, with 7 bases aligning to TRBD1. This CDR3 comprises 14 residues. Looked up from germline, CDR1 is SGHTA and CDR2 is FQGTGA. V dropped 5 bases and J dropped 8; count of bases not matched to a gene: 11. The CDR3 region is CASSTRPGGSEAFF. The CDR3 DNA follows: TGTGCCAGCAGCACGAGGCCAGGGGGATCCGAAGCTTTCTTT.

This chain connects TRBV25-1 to TRBJ1-2, with 8 bases fitting TRBD1. Germline-derived CDR1 and CDR2 are MGHDK and SYGVNS. The J segment lost 0 bases and the V segment lost 4 bases, leaving 10 bases of the junction unmatched. The CDR3 totals 17 residues. The DNA of the CDR3 is TGTGCCAGCAGTGGCGTCCCGGGACAGGCCCCTAACTATGGCTACACCTTC. It codes for CASSGVPGQAPNYGYTF.

The J gene is TRBJ1-2, the V gene TRBV9; possibly TRBD1 for D (6 bases). V was pared by 4 bases and J by 2 bases, with 12 bases between. Germline assignment: CDR1 SGDLS and CDR2 YYNGEE. The CDR3 sequence is 14 residues long. CDR3 amino acids: CASSLIGQNYGYTF. CDR3 bases: TGTGCCAGCAGCCTAATTGGACAGAACTATGGCTACACCTTC.

V and J are TRBV24-1 and TRBJ1-3; D call uncertain. In germline, CDR1 is KGHDR, CDR2 SFDVKD. The CDR3 contains 14 residues. V was shortened by 1 base and J by 4 bases, with 7 bases between the two germline ends. CDR3 sequence: CATSDFPQGNTIYF. Written as DNA, the CDR3 is TGTGCCACCAGTGATTTCCCACAGGGAAACACCATATATTTT.

The chain couples TRBV12-3 or TRBV12-4 to TRBJ2-6; 7 nucleotides line up with TRBD1. V dropped 5 bases and J dropped 13; count of bases not matched to a gene: 5. This CDR3 comprises 12 residues. The CDR3, as DNA: TGTGCCAGCAGTGATTCAGGGGGAGTCCTGACTTTC. This codes for CASSDSGGVLTF.

The CDR3 is CATKKQGYNEKLFF. The CDR3 DNA reads as TGTGCCACTAAGAAACAGGGGTATAATGAAAAACTGTTTTTT. V gene TRBV6-5 combines with J gene TRBJ1-4, with 7 bases lining up with TRBD1. Unmatched junction bases numbered 9, after V lost 10 bases and J lost 4 bases. The CDR3 runs to 14 residues. Germline V gene sequence: CDR1 MNHEY, CDR2 SVGAGI.

This chain uses TRBV7-3 with TRBJ1-1, with D hard to call. V was trimmed by 1 base and J by 4 bases, leaving 10 bases between them. Germline-derived CDR1 and CDR2 are SGHTA and FQGTGA. This CDR3 comprises 14 residues. This CDR3 is CASSLNPGTTEAFF. The DNA for the CDR3 is TGTGCCAGCAGCTTAAACCCGGGAACCACTGAAGCTTTCTTT. Full variable domain (missing parts from reference TRBV7-3 and TRBJ1-1): GAGVSQTPSNKVTEKGKYVELRCDPISGHTALYWYRQSLGQGPEFLIYFQGTGAADDSGLPNDRFFAVRPEGSVSTLKIQRTERGDSAVYLCASSLNPGTTEAFFGQGTRLTVV.

The rearrangement links TRBV5-1 to TRBJ1-2; D is uncertain. Germline V gene lookup returns CDR1 SGHRS and CDR2 YFSETQ. V was clipped by 4 bases and J by 2 bases, with 12 bases between them. This CDR3 spans 14 amino acids. The CDR3 reads CASSQRDGNYGYTF. The CDR3 region has the DNA TGCGCCAGCAGCCAGCGTGATGGGAACTATGGCTACACCTTC.

This clone was observed a single time. The chain uses TRBV5-4 and TRBJ2-1, with a tentative D call TRBD1 (6 bases). The CDR3 contains 16 residues. Looked up from germline, CDR1 is SGHNT and CDR2 is YYREEE (reference sequence). V dropped 3 bases and J dropped 0 bases, with 13 bases sitting between them. The CDR3 here is CASSSGQMSSYNEQFF. The CDR3 DNA is TGTGCCAGCAGCTCCGGACAGATGAGCTCCTACAATGAGCAGTTCTTC.

The J gene is TRBJ2-3, the V gene TRBV9; D is possibly TRBD2 (6 bases). Germline CDR1 reads SGDLS; CDR2 reads YYNGEE. V lost 0 bases and J lost 4, with 18 bases in between. This CDR3 is 17 amino acids long. CDR3 region: CASSVAGIGRTPDTQYF. CDR3 nucleotides: TGTGCCAGCAGCGTAGCTGGGATTGGGAGGACCCCAGATACGCAGTATTTT. The variable domain in full, with the rest retrieved from reference TRBV9 and TRBJ2-3, is DSGVTQTPKHLITATGQRVTLRCSPRSGDLSVYWYQQSLDQGLQFLIQYYNGEERAKGNILERFSAQQFPDLHSELNLSSLELGDSALYFCASSVAGIGRTPDTQYFGPGTRLTVL.

The V gene is TRBV5-4, the J gene TRBJ1-2; weak D call: TRBD1 (5 bases). CDR1 SGHNT and CDR2 YYREEE come from the germline V gene (reference sequence). CDR3 length equals 12 residues. With 5 bases removed from V and 4 bases from J, the gap between germline ends came to 9 bases. The CDR3 coding sequence is TGTGCCAGCAGTAGGGGAACCTATGGCTACACCTTC. Translation gives CASSRGTYGYTF.